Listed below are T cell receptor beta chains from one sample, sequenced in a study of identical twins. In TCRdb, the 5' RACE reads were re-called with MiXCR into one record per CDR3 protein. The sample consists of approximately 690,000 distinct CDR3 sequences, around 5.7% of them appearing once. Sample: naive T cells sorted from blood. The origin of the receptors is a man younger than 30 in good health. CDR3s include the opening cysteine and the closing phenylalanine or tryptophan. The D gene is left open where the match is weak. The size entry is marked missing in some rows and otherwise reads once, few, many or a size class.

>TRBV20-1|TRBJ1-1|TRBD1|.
TGCAGTGCCCCAGAGGCAGGGGGCGCGACTGAAGCTTTCTTT
CSAPEAGGATEAFF
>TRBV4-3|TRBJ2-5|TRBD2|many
TGCGCCAGCAGCCAAGACAGGGCTAGCGGGAGCGGAGAGACCCAGTACTTC
CASSQDRASGSGETQYF
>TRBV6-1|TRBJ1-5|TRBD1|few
TGTGCCAGCAAACGGACAGGGATCGGACGCCTTAGCAATCAGCCCCAGCATTTT
CASKRTGIGRLSNQPQHF
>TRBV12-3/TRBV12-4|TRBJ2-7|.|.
TGTGCCAGCAGCTTGCCCCCCGCGGATTGGCAGTACTTC
CASSLPPADWQYF
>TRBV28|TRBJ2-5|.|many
TGTGCCAGCAGTCCAGGCCCGAGGGACCAGTACTTC
CASSPGPRDQYF
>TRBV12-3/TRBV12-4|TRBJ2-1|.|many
TGTGCCAGCAGTGGATGGGGGGTAGGGGATGAGCAGTTCTTC
CASSGWGVGDEQFF
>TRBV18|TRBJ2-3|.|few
TGTGCCAGCTCCTATACCTACACAGATACGCAGTATTTT
CASSYTYTDTQYF
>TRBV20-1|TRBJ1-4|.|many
TGCAGTGCTAGCAGGCTGGCTAATGAAAAACTGTTTTTT
CSASRLANEKLFF
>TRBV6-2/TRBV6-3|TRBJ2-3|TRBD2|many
TGTGCCAGCAGTTCTTCCGGGACTAGCGGACTCACAGATACGCAGTATTTT
CASSSSGTSGLTDTQYF
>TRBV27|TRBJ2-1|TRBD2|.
TGTGCCAGCAGTACCCGACTAGCGGGAGCCTGGAGCTCCTACAATGAGCAGTTCTTC
CASSTRLAGAWSSYNEQFF
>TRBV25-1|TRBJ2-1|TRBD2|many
TGTGCCAGCAGTGACCTAGCGGGAGGCCCCTACAATGAGCAGTTCTTC
CASSDLAGGPYNEQFF
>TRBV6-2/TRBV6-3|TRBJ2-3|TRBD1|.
TGTGCCAGCAGACAGGGGAAGGAAACAGATACGCAGTATTTT
CASRQGKETDTQYF
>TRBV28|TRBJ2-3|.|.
TGTGCCAGCAAGACTGGGCCCCGTGGCGATACGCAGTATTTT
CASKTGPRGDTQYF
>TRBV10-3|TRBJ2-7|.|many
TGTGCCATCCGGGACCTCGGCTCCTACGAGCAGTACTTC
CAIRDLGSYEQYF
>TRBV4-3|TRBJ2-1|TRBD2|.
TGCGCCAGCAGCCAAGAAGTGGCTAGCGGGATGCGCAATGAGCAGTTCTTC
CASSQEVASGMRNEQFF
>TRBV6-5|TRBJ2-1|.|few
TGTGCCAGCAGTTATGGTCACGGGCCGCCCATGGAGCAGTTCTTC
CASSYGHGPPMEQFF
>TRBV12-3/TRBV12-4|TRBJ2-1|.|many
TGTGCCAGCAGGTACCAGGGACCCAAAAATGAGCAGTTCTTC
CASRYQGPKNEQFF
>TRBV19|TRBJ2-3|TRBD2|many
TGTGCCAGTAGTATAGGCGGGAGTGCTTCGGATACGCAGTATTTT
CASSIGGSASDTQYF
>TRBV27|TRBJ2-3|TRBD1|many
TGTGCCAGCAGTTTCAGGGGGCTAGGGGATACGCAGTATTTT
CASSFRGLGDTQYF
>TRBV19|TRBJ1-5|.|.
TGTGCCAGTAGTGGGCAGGCAAATCAGCCCCAGCATTTT
CASSGQANQPQHF
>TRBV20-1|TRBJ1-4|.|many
TGCAGTGCTAGAGTCCGGAATGAAAAACTGTTTTTT
CSARVRNEKLFF
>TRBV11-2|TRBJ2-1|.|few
TGTGCCAGCAGCTTAATAGGGGAAGGGGGTGAGCAGTTCTTC
CASSLIGEGGEQFF
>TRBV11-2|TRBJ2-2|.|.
TGTGCCAGCAGCTTATCATTCTATGGGGTTATGGCGGACAACACCGGGGAGCTGTTTTTT
CASSLSFYGVMADNTGELFF
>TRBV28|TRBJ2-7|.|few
TGTGCCAGCAGTTTTAGTATCCCCAAGACCTACGAGCAGTACTTC
CASSFSIPKTYEQYF
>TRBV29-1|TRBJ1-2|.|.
TGCAGCGTAGGCACTGACTATGGCTACACCTTC
CSVGTDYGYTF
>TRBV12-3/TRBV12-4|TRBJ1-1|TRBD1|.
TGTGCCAGCAGTTCTACGGACAGGGGGAGTGCTTTCTTT
CASSSTDRGSAFF
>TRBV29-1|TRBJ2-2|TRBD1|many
TGCAGCGCTACGACAGGGAGTTTCGACGGGGAGCTGTTTTTT
CSATTGSFDGELFF
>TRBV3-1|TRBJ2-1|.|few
TGTGCCAGCAGCCAAGTGCCAGTCGTATCCGACAATGAGCAGTTCTTC
CASSQVPVVSDNEQFF
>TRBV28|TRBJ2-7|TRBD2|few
TGTGCCAGCCGTTGGCGGGAGGGCCTGTACGAGCAGTACTTC
CASRWREGLYEQYF
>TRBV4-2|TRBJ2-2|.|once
TGTGCCAGCAGCCAGAGAGAATCGACCGGGGAGCTGTTTTTT
CASSQRESTGELFF
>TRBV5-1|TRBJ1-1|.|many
TGCGCCAGCAGCTTGTTGGTGACAGATGAAGCTTTCTTT
CASSLLVTDEAFF
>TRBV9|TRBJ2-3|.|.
TGTGCCAGCAGCGTAGTCGTAGGCACAGATACGCAGTATTTT
CASSVVVGTDTQYF
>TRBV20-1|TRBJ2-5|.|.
TGCAGTGCTAAAAGGACAGCCCAAGAGACCCAGTACTTC
CSAKRTAQETQYF
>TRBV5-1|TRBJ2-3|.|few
TGCGCCAGCAGCTTGCTGGGGGACACAGATACGCAGTATTTT
CASSLLGDTDTQYF
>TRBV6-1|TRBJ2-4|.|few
TGTGCCAGCAGCCCGACAGCCTACGCAGCCAAAAACATTCAGTACTTC
CASSPTAYAAKNIQYF
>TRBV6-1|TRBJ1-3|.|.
TGTGCCAGCAGTGGGGACACGGTTCGAAACACCATATATTTT
CASSGDTVRNTIYF
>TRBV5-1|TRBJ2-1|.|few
TGCGCCAGCAGCTTGGGTTCGCAGGGCTATGAGCAGTTCTTC
CASSLGSQGYEQFF
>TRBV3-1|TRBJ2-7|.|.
TGTGCCAGCAGCCAAGATCTGGCAGGTCTGTGGCAGTACTTC
CASSQDLAGLWQYF
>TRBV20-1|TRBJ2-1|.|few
TGCAGTGCTGAGCTGGGAACTAGCGAGCAGTTCTTC
CSAELGTSEQFF
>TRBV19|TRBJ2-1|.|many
TGTGCCAGTAGCGCCGCGTTAGATTACAATGAGCAGTTCTTC
CASSAALDYNEQFF
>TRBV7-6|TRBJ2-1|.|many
TGTGCCAGCAGCTTAGGGCAGAATGAGCAGTTCTTC
CASSLGQNEQFF
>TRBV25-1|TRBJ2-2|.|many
TGTGCCAGCAGTGAACTAGGGGGTCGCGCCGGGGAGCTGTTTTTT
CASSELGGRAGELFF
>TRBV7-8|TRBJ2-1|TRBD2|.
TGTGCCAGCAGCTTATTACTAGCGGGCAATGAGCAGTTCTTC
CASSLLLAGNEQFF
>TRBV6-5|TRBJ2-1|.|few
TGTGCCAGCAGTTACCCCCGGGGTCGATTAGAGAATGAGCAGTTCTTC
CASSYPRGRLENEQFF
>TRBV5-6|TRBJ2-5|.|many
TGTGCCAGCAGCTTGGGATCAGGGGCATCAGGAGAGACCCAGTACTTC
CASSLGSGASGETQYF
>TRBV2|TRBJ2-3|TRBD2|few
TGTGCCAGCAGTGATGTAGGCGGGAGGGCCGGAAATACGCAGTATTTT
CASSDVGGRAGNTQYF
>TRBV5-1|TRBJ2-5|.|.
TGCGCCAGCAGATTCGGACAGAAAGAGACCCAGCACTTC
CASRFGQKETQHF
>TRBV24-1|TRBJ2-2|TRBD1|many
TGTGCCACCAGTGAACGGACAGGGGATGGCGGGGAGCTGTTTTTT
CATSERTGDGGELFF
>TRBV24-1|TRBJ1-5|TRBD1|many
TGTGCCACCAGTGGACAGGGGTTTCAGCCCCAGCATTTT
CATSGQGFQPQHF
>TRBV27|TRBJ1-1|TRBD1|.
TGTGCCAGCAGTTCCCTACAGGGGGAGACCACTGAAGCTTTCTTT
CASSSLQGETTEAFF
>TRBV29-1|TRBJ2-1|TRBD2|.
TGCAGCGTTGTTCGGCTAGCGGGGGGTGAGCAGTTCTTC
CSVVRLAGGEQFF
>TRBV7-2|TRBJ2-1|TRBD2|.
TGTGCCAGCAGCTCGTATCCTATAGCGGGAGGGGAAGTCTTC
CASSSYPIAGGEVF
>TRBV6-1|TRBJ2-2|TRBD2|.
TGTGCCAGCAGTGGACTAGCGGGACCCACCGGGGAGCTGTTTTTT
CASSGLAGPTGELFF
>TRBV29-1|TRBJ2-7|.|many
TGCAGCGTGGACGTCGGGCAGACCTACGAGCAGTACTTC
CSVDVGQTYEQYF
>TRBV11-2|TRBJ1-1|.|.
TGTGCCAGCAGCCCCGGTTCAGTGACACTGAACACTGAAGCTTTCTTT
CASSPGSVTLNTEAFF
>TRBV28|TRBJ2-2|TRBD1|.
TGTGCCAGCAAGACAGGGGGCCGCACCGGGGAGCTGTTTTTT
CASKTGGRTGELFF
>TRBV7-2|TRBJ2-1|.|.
TGTGCCAGCAAAGAGAGGGGGGGCAATGAGCAGTTCTTC
CASKERGGNEQFF
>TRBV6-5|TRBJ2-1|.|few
TGTGCCAGCAGTTACTCGTTCTCGGGGGAAGAGCAGTTCTTC
CASSYSFSGEEQFF
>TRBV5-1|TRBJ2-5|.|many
TGCGCCAGCAGCTTGGACGGGACACCGACTAGAAAGGAGACCCAGTACTTC
CASSLDGTPTRKETQYF